This T cell receptor (beta chain) appears in the sequencing data of a study of Graves' ophthalmopathy and Graves' hyperthyroidism (dated by TCRdb to the late 2010s). For the study in its entirety: Peripheral blood was collected at initial diagnosis, before any treatment. The study used signatures of the TCR beta repertoire to tell Graves' ophthalmopathy apart from Graves' hyperthyroidism and to predict which patients would progress to ophthalmopathy. In total, 135 blood samples were TCR-sequenced: approximately 42 ophthalmopathy, 80 or so hyperthyroidism and roughly 17 hyperthyroidism-to-ophthalmopathy patients. A discovery set of 100 patients (43 ophthalmopathy, 60 or so stable hyperthyroidism) was enrolled to explore V-J signatures distinguishing ophthalmopathy from hyperthyroidism. An independent validation cohort was composed of some 19 hyperthyroidism patients and 17 patients who later progressed from hyperthyroidism to ophthalmopathy. In five or six hyperthyroidism patients, the T-cell repertoires found in thyroid tissue were compared with those found in blood. Following sample collection, hyperthyroidism patients were given methimazole at a starting dose of 30 mg daily, and ophthalmopathy patients were given high-dose intravenous methylprednisolone. The roughly 91 discovery patients were randomly divided into training and test sets at a 7:3 ratio.

What the work shows at the level of the full study, not this receptor alone: In cross-validation, the 13-signature model distinguished ophthalmopathy from stable hyperthyroidism with about 87% sensitivity and about 84% specificity, and in the test set the corresponding values were approximately 79% and 70%. No statistical method was used to predetermine the sample size, and group allocation was not hidden from the investigators. Among expanded thyroid clonotypes with frequency above 0.001, most also showed up in blood, which suggests that blood repertoires may reflect the thyroid immune response. In validation, the model predicted ophthalmopathy progression with 55% to 71% sensitivity and roughly 72% specificity; about a dozen predicted patients were CT-confirmed with GO in a median of 6.5 months.

Ophthalmopathy patients were characterized by moderately to severely active disease, a Clinical Activity Score of at least 3, a NOSPECS grade of at least 4, and a disease duration under 3 months. Anyone with other autoimmune diseases, uncontrolled infections, pregnancy or lactation was excluded from the study. Clinical symptoms, serum thyroxine, TRAb, thyroid ultrasound and orbital computed tomography were used for diagnosis. PBMCs were isolated from roughly 10 ml of fresh peripheral blood by Ficoll-Paque density gradient centrifugation. Total RNA was extracted with Trizol reagent and quality-checked on an Agilent 2100 Bioanalyzer. For repertoire sequencing, TCR beta CDR3 regions were amplified from RNA transcripts. The first round of RT-PCR was done with HTBI primers and the Qiagen OneStep RT-PCR kit, and was followed by a second round of multiplex PCR, then size selection and purification. Libraries were sequenced on an Illumina HiSeq2000 using paired-end 100 bp reads. Per the original workflow: SOAPnuke was used to process the reads, throwing out any read that had adapters, had uncalled bases, had a mean Phred below 15, or lacked an exact constant-primer or identifier match. COPE v1.2.5 was used to merge high-quality paired reads. Each unique nucleotide sequence was treated as a clonotype, and MiTCR v1.1 was used to align the clonotypes to the IMGT TRB V, D and J references. Analysis was restricted to V-J combinations with a frequency above 0.0001, which covered about 99% of repertoires. A TCR clonal expansion and chaos score per V-J combination was defined as the ratio of F50 clonal expansion to chaos observed in the TCRdist matrix. Features were reduced by Welch's t-statistics and random forest to 10 to 15 V-J combinations, which fed a naive Bayes classifier. Thyroid-blood repertoire similarity was quantified with the Morisita-Horn index. TCRdb trimmed the raw reads at Q25, called clones with MiXCR and kept productive beta chains. Each CDR3 protein appears once, grouped with its most common genes and DNA. These V and J calls derive from TCRdb rather than the authors' analysis. The sample table lists about 400,000 distinct CDR3 sequences, 18% of them with a count of one. The ten largest clones take up 1.5% to 2% of the sample.

This clonotype has at least ten counts. The target of this receptor is not known. The input lacks base qualities; no much larger clone sits a single base away. As encoded in the germline V gene (reference sequence), CDR1 is MNHEY while CDR2 is SMNVEV. The CDR3, from cysteine to phenylalanine, totals 17 residues. Of the read, only the CDR3 DNA is kept; its 51 bases are in frame from base 1. V is cut by 6 bases and J by 5 bases, and the space between the germline ends is 25 bases. The sample consisted of peripheral blood. The sequence is built from TRBV27 and TRBJ2-5; the D element might be TRBD1 or TRBD2, as each aligns at 5 bases. This TCR derives from a woman aged 18-35 years with Graves' ophthalmopathy. Donor details come from another sample of the same person, matched by shared clones. CDR3 sequence: CASSLHLAGSGWETQYF. The nucleotide sequence reads as follows: TGTGCCAGCAGCTTACATTTGGCAGGGAGTGGTTGGGAGACCCAGTACTTC.